The sample holds one count of the clone carrying this T cell receptor (beta chain). Authors' data handling: Amplification of reference gene primers provided the estimated nucleated cell counts. Method: immunoSEQ multiplex PCR; TCRdb's copy keeps in-frame clones and lacks some. That table furnishes V, J and clone size, whereas the DNA furnished D and trimming. The sample contains some 150,000 clones, just under 80% of which appear only once. This sample was included in a study of blood T cell repertoires in COVID-19. Germline CDR1 reads MDHEN; CDR2 reads SYDVKM. V lost 5 bases and J lost 4; bases outside the gene matches: 8. The CDR3 length is 15 residues.

The TCR originated in a woman older than 75 with acute or convalescent COVID-19. Sequencing used peripheral blood. This chain uses TRBV28 with TRBJ2-5, with 9 bases matching TRBD1. As DNA, the CDR3 is TGTGCCAGCAGTCCTGGACAGGGGTTGGGAGAGACCCAGTACTTC. Its translation: CASSPGQGLGETQYF. Based on the CDR3 plus reference TRBV28 and TRBJ2-5, the full variable domain is DVKVTQSSRYLVKRTGEKVFLECVQDMDHENMFWYRQDPGLGLRLIYFSYDVKMKEKGDIPEGYSVSREKKERFSLILESASTNQTSMYLCASSPGQGLGETQYFGPGTRLLVL.